One and the same sample provided the 19 T cell receptor beta chains below, sequenced in a study of T-cell reconstitution after alpha-beta-depleted transplantation in children. Library preparation (for TCRbeta) was performed with unique molecular identifiers. TCRdb reprocessed the PCR reads via MiXCR and lists one record per CDR3 protein. Among fewer than 90,000 distinct CDR3 sequences, roughly 6.6% were seen once, and the ten largest hold around 2.4%. Sequenced material: PBMCs from the stem cell graft donor, taken from the stem cell graft. Receptors originate from a human donor who donated a stem cell graft to a child with acute lymphoblastic leukemia.

This clonotype was counted between two and nine times. The V gene is TRBV20-1, the J gene TRBJ1-6; D ambiguous. The CDR3 totals 13 residues. V was clipped by 2 bases and J by 10 bases, with 12 bases between them. Germline lookup yields CDR1 DFQATT and CDR2 SNEGSKA (reference sequence). In DNA, the CDR3 is TGCAGTGCTAGATCCCCCCCTTGGTCACCCCTCCACTTT. Residues: CSARSPPWSPLHF.

This chain connects TRBV11-2 to TRBJ2-2; a possible D gene is TRBD2 (6 bases). From germline, CDR1 is SGHAT and CDR2 FQNNGV. The CDR3 has 15 amino acids. The germline V and J ends were trimmed by 2 bases and 5 bases, with 12 bases remaining between them. CDR3 region: CASSLMSSETGELFF. CDR3 bases: TGTGCCAGCAGCTTAATGTCTAGCGAAACCGGGGAGCTGTTTTTT.

This clonotype was seen at least ten times. The chain combines TRBV6-4 with TRBJ2-2; TRBD1 is a possible D gene (6 bases). The CDR3 extends over 14 amino acids. The germline gives CDR1 MRHNA, CDR2 SNTAGT. The V gene lost 4 bases and the J gene lost 4 bases, with 10 bases spanning the gap. For the CDR3, the DNA is TGTGCCAGCAGTGTGGGGGCTCGCACCGGGGAGCTGTTTTTT. This translates into CASSVGARTGELFF.

The table lists this clonotype with many counts. The gene calls are TRBV7-9 and TRBJ1-1, with a tentative D call TRBD1 (6 bases). The V gene lost 3 bases and the J gene lost 6 bases, with 8 bases spanning the gap. CDR1 SEHNR and CDR2 FQNEAQ come from the germline V gene (reference sequence). This CDR3 region has 12 residues. The CDR3 bases are TGTGCCAGCAGCTTCGAGGGGGCTGAAGCTTTCTTT. This encodes CASSFEGAEAFF.

The V call is TRBV11-2, the J call TRBJ2-1, with 9 positions matching TRBD2. This CDR3 is built from 18 residues. Germline V gene lookup returns CDR1 SGHAT and CDR2 FQNNGV. V was pared by 1 base and J by 2 bases, with 9 bases of the junction left unmatched. As DNA, the CDR3 is TGTGCCAGCAGCTTAGGTCCCACTAGCGGGCATCCCTACAATGAGCAGTTCTTC. Its translation is CASSLGPTSGHPYNEQFF.

This clonotype has a count of ten or more. The J gene is TRBJ2-3, the V gene TRBV11-2, with D possibly called TRBD1 or TRBD2 (6 bases each). From germline, CDR1 is SGHAT and CDR2 FQNNGV. The CDR3 spans 15 residues. V was shortened by 1 base and J by 9 bases, with 17 bases between the two germline ends. The CDR3 spells CASSLVFDGGSTQYF. The CDR3, as DNA: TGTGCCAGCAGCTTAGTCTTTGACGGGGGCTCCACGCAGTATTTT.

With regard to this clonotype: One base away lies a much larger clone, so this may be a sequencing read error. This chain links TRBV19 with TRBJ1-1; 8 bases are shared with TRBD1. Germline assignment: CDR1 LNHDA and CDR2 SQIVND (reference sequence). The length of the CDR3 is 14 residues. The DNA for the CDR3 is TGTGCCAGTACCCCGGACAGGGTGAACCCTGAAGCTTTCTTT. This encodes CASTPDRVNPEAFF.

This clonotype was picked up a small number of times. The chain employs TRBV6-4 and TRBJ1-1; 7 bases align to TRBD1. Trimming cost V 7 bases and J 3 bases; bases outside gene matches: 17. The CDR3 contains 17 residues. Germline V gene lookup returns CDR1 MRHNA and CDR2 SNTAGT. The CDR3 sequence: CASTRQGPRARDTEAFF. CDR3 coding DNA: TGTGCCAGCACCCGACAGGGTCCCAGAGCGAGGGACACTGAAGCTTTCTTT.

This clonotype was seen a handful of times. The rearrangement links TRBV19 to TRBJ1-5; 9 nucleotides line up with TRBD1. The CDR3 loop spans 15 amino acids. J lost 4 bases, V lost 7 bases, and 8 bases had no gene match. Germline assignment: CDR1 LNHDA and CDR2 SQIVND (reference sequence). CDR3 DNA sequence: TGTGCCAGTAAACCGGGACAGGGTGGGAATCAGCCCCAGCATTTT. It specifies CASKPGQGGNQPQHF.

This clonotype was observed at least ten times. The gene calls are TRBV4-3 and TRBJ1-1; D is perhaps TRBD1 (5 bases). The CDR3 spans 15 residues. CDR1 and CDR2 (germline): LGHNA, YSLEER. V lost 0 bases to trimming and J lost 11 bases, with 19 bases between them. The CDR3 is CASSQDIGTQGLAFF. In DNA, the CDR3 is TGCGCCAGCAGCCAAGATATCGGGACTCAGGGATTGGCTTTCTTT.

This clonotype has ten or more counts. The chain employs TRBV12-3 or TRBV12-4 and TRBJ2-3; perhaps TRBD2 as D (6 bases). The CDR3 spans 15 residues. Trimming took off 3 bases at V and 1 base at J, with 11 bases between the two ends. The CDR3 nucleotides are TGTGCCAGCAGTTTCGGGACTCCTCGCACAGATACGCAGTATTTT. Residues: CASSFGTPRTDTQYF.

This clonotype was counted only a few times. The rearrangement links TRBV5-1 to TRBJ1-6, with D unresolved. Germline V CDR1 and CDR2: SGHRS, YFSETQ. V was trimmed by 7 bases and J by 9 bases, leaving 14 bases between them. The CDR3 has 13 residues. Written as DNA, the CDR3 is TGCGCCAGCTCGCAGGAGGTCGGTTCACCCCTCCACTTT. Translation gives CASSQEVGSPLHF.

This clonotype was seen only a few times. The chain uses TRBV27 and TRBJ2-1, with TRBD2 identical over 13 bases. The germline gives CDR1 MNHEY, CDR2 SMNVEV (reference sequence). The CDR3 sequence is 16 residues long. V lost 6 bases and J lost 4; bases outside the gene matches: 6. CDR3 in amino acids: CASSQRLAGGYNEQFF. DNA of the CDR3: TGTGCCAGCAGCCAGAGACTAGCGGGAGGATACAATGAGCAGTTCTTC.

This clonotype has ten or more counts. The V gene is TRBV6-5, the J gene TRBJ2-3; the D gene is possibly TRBD1 (5 bases). The germline V gene encodes CDR1 MNHEY and CDR2 SVGAGI. This CDR3 spans 14 amino acids. V lost 4 bases and J 2 bases, leaving 10 bases between the germline ends. The CDR3 DNA is TGTGCCAGCAGTTCGGGCAGGGCCACAGATACGCAGTATTTT. Translation: CASSSGRATDTQYF.

This clonotype was picked up many times. The chain carries TRBV9 and TRBJ2-7; D unresolved. Trimming shortened V by 1 base and J by 4 bases, and 6 bases separated the two germline ends. The CDR3 sequence is 12 residues long. From germline, CDR1 is SGDLS and CDR2 YYNGEE. The CDR3 region is CASSVSGYEQYF. In nucleotides, the CDR3 is TGTGCCAGCAGCGTATCCGGGTACGAGCAGTACTTC.

This clonotype was observed a few times. CDR3 nucleotide sequence: TGCGCCAGCAGTAGAGGGGCTGGCTACACCTTC. Its protein is CASSRGAGYTF. The genes are TRBV5-1 and TRBJ1-2; TRBD1 might be the D (5 bases). The V gene lost 5 bases and the J gene lost 7 bases, with 9 bases spanning the gap. The germline V gene has CDR1 SGHRS and CDR2 YFSETQ. CDR3 length equals 11 residues.

The CDR3 nucleotides are TGCGCCAGCAGCCAAGATACGGGGGGTGGTCAGCCCCAGCATTTT. Its translation: CASSQDTGGGQPQHF. V usage is TRBV4-3 and J usage is TRBJ1-5; TRBD1 is a possible D gene (5 bases). Germline-derived CDR1 and CDR2 are LGHNA and YSLEER. Trimming removed 0 bases from V and 6 bases from J, with 12 bases in between. There are 15 residues in the CDR3.

This clonotype was observed a few times. The chain uses TRBV20-1 and TRBJ1-1; maybe TRBD1 (5 bases). V lost 3 bases to trimming and J lost 7 bases, with 24 bases between them. The CDR3 length is 16 residues. The germline V gene has CDR1 DFQATT and CDR2 SNEGSKA (reference sequence). The DNA of the CDR3 is TGCAGTGCTAGGGAACCCCGGGAGACAGTTCCGCTTGAAGCTTTCTTT. It specifies CSAREPRETVPLEAFF.

The chain carries TRBV11-1 and TRBJ2-1, with 8 bases that match TRBD2. The V and J ends lost 5 bases and 3 bases, in that order; junction bases with no gene match: 15. Germline V gene sequence: CDR1 SGHAT, CDR2 FQDESV (reference sequence). There are 18 residues in the CDR3. DNA of the CDR3: TGTGCCAGCAGCCAGGGGCCCACAGCGGGAGAGAACTACAATGAGCAGTTCTTC. This sequence encodes CASSQGPTAGENYNEQFF.